The T cell receptor beta chain under discussion was sequenced for a study of technical replicates of blood from several donors. Germline CDR1 is LNHDA and CDR2 is SQIVND (reference sequence). The CDR3 is made up of 14 amino acids. Germline trimming cut 4 bases from V and 5 bases from J; bases unmatched to any gene: 4. Here immunoSEQ multiplex PCR was the method, and the copy in TCRdb shows in-frame clones only, minus some. The sample lists 65,000 to 90,000 clones; around 90% were seen once. The receptor was isolated from a human donor in good health. The specimen sequenced was T cells isolated from PBMCs. The chain employs TRBV19 and TRBJ2-1; 8 bases match TRBD1. Written as DNA, the CDR3 is TGTGCCAGTAGTACGGGACAGGAGAACAATGAGCAGTTCTTC. Translating gives CASSTGQENNEQFF.